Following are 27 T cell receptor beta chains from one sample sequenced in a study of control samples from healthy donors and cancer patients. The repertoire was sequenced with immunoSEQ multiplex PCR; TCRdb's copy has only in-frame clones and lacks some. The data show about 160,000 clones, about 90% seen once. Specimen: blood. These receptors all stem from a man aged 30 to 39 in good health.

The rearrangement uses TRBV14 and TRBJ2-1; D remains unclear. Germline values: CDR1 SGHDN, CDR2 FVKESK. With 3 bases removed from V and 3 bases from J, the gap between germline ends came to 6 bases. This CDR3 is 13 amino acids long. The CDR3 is CASSHGFYNEQFF. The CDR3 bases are TGTGCCAGCAGCCACGGTTTCTACAATGAGCAGTTCTTC.

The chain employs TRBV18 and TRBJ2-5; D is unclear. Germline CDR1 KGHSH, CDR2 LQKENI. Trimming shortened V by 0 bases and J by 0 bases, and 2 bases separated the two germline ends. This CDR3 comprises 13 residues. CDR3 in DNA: TGTGCCAGCTCACCACCTAACCAAGAGACCCAGTACTTC. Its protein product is CASSPPNQETQYF.

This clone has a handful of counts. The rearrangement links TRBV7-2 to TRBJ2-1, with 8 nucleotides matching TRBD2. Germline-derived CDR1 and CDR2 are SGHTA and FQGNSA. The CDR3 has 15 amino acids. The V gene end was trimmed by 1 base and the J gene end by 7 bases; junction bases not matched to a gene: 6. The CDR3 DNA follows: TGTGCCAGCAGCTTAGGCAGCGGGAGAACGAATGAGCAGTTCTTC. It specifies CASSLGSGRTNEQFF.

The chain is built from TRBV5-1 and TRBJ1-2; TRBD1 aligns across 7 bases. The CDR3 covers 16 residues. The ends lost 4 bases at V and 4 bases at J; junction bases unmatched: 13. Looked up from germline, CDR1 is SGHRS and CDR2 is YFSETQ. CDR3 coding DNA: TGCGCCAGCAGCCCCTCCCCGGGACAGCGCCTCTATGGCTACACCTTC. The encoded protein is CASSPSPGQRLYGYTF. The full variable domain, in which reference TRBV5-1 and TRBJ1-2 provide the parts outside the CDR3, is KAGVTQTPRYLIKTRGQQVTLSCSPISGHRSVSWYQQTPGQGLQFLFEYFSETQRNKGNFPGRFSGRQFSNSRSEMNVSTLELGDSALYLCASSPSPGQRLYGYTFGSGTRLTVV.

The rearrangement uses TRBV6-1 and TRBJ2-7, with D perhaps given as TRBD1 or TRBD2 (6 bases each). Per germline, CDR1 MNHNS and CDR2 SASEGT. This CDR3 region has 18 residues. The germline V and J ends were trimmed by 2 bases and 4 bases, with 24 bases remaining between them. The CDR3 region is CASSETPLGTGTGYEQYF. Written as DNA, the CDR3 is TGTGCCAGCAGTGAAACCCCCCTTGGGACTGGCACAGGGTACGAGCAGTACTTC.

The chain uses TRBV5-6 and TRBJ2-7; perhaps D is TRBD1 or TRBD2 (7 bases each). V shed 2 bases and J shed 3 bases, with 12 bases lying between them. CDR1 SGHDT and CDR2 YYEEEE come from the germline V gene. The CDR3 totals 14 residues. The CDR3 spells CASSLGGGSYEQYF. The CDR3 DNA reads TGTGCCAGCAGCTTAGGGGGCGGGAGCTACGAGCAGTACTTC.

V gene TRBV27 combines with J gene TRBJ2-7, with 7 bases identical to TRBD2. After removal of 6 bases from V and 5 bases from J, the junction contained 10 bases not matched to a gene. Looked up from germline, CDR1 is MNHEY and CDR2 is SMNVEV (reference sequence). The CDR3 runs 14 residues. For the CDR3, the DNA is TGTGCCAGCAGCCCGGCTGGCGGGAGCAACGAGCAGTACTTC. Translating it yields CASSPAGGSNEQYF.

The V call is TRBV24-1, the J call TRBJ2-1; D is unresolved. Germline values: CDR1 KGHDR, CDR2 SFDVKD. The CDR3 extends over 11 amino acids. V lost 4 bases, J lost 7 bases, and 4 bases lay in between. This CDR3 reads CATSDSNEQFF. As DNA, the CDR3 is TGTGCCACCAGTGACTCGAATGAGCAGTTCTTC.

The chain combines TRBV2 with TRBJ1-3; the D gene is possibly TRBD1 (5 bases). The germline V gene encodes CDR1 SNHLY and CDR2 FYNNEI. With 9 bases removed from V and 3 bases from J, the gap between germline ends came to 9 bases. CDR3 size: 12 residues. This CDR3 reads CASRDGGNTIYF. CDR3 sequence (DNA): TGTGCCAGTCGGGACGGTGGAAACACCATATATTTT.

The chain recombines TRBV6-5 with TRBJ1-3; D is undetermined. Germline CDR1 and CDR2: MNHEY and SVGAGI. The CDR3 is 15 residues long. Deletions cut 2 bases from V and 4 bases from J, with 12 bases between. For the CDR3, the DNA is TGTGCCAGCAGTTACGAGGGTCTCGGCGGAAACACCATATATTTT. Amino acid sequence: CASSYEGLGGNTIYF.

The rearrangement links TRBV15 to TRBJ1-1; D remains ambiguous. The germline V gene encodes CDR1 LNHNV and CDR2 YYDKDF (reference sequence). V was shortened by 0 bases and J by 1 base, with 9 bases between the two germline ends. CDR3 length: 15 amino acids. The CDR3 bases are TGTGCCACCAGCAGAGACAAGGGCGGGAACACTGAAGCTTTCTTT. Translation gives CATSRDKGGNTEAFF.

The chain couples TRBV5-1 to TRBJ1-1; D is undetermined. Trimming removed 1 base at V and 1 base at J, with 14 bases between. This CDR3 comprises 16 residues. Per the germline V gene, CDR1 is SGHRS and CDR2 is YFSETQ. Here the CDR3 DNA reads TGCGCCAGCAGCTTGACCTTCCCCTTGGGGAACACTGAAGCTTTCTTT. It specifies CASSLTFPLGNTEAFF.

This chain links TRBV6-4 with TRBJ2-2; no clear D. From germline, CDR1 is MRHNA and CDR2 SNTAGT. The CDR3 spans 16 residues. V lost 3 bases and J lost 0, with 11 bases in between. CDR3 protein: CASSEFSASNTGELFF. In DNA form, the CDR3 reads TGTGCCAGCAGTGAATTCAGCGCTTCGAACACCGGGGAGCTGTTTTTT.

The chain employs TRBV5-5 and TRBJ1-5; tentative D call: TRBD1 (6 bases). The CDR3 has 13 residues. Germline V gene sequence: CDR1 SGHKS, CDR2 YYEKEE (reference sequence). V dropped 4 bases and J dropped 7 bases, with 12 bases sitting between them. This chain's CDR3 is CASSTYRDQPQHF. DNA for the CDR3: TGTGCCAGCAGCACGTACAGGGACCAGCCCCAGCATTTT.

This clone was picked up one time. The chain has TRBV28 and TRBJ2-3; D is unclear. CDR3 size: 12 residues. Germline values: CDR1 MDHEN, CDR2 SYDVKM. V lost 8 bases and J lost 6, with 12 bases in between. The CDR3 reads CASVSRTDTQYF. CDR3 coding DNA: TGTGCCAGCGTCAGTAGGACGGATACGCAGTATTTT.

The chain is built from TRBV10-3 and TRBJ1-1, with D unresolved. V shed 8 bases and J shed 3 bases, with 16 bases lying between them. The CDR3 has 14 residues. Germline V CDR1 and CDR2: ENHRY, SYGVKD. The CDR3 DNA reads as TGTGCCATCGGCACCCGCCAGATAGACACTGAAGCTTTCTTT. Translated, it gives CAIGTRQIDTEAFF.

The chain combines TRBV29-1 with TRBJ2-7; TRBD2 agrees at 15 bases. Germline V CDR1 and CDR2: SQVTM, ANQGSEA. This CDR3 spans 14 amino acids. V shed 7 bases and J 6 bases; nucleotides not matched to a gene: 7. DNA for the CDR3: TGCAGCGCTAGGACTAGCGGGAGGGCCTCCGAGCAGTACTTC. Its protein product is CSARTSGRASEQYF.

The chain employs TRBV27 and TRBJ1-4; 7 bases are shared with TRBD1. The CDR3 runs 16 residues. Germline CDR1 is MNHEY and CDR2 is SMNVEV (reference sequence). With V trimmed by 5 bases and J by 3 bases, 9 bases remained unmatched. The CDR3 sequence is CASSTRQGSSNEKLFF. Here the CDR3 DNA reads TGTGCCAGCAGTACCCGACAGGGAAGTTCTAATGAAAAACTGTTTTTT.

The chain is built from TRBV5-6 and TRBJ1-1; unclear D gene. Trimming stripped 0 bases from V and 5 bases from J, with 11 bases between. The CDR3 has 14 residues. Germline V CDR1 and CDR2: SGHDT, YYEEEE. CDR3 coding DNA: TGTGCCAGCAGCTTGGCCATGGGGAATACTGAAGCTTTCTTT. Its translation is CASSLAMGNTEAFF.

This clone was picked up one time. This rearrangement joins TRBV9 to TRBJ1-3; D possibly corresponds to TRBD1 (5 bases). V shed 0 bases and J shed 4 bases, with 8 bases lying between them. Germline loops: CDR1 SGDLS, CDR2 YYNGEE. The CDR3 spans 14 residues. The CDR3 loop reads CASSVAGPGNTIYF. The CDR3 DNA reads TGTGCCAGCAGCGTAGCAGGGCCCGGAAACACCATATATTTT. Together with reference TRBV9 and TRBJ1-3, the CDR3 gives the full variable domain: DSGVTQTPKHLITATGQRVTLRCSPRSGDLSVYWYQQSLDQGLQFLIQYYNGEERAKGNILERFSAQQFPDLHSELNLSSLELGDSALYFCASSVAGPGNTIYFGEGSWLTVV.

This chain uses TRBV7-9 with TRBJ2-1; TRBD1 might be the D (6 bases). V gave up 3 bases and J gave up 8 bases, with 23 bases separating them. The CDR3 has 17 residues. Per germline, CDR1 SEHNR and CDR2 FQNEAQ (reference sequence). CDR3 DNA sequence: TGTGCCAGCAGCTTGAGGGAGATCGGGCAGGGGCGCGATGAGCAGTTCTTC. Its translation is CASSLREIGQGRDEQFF.

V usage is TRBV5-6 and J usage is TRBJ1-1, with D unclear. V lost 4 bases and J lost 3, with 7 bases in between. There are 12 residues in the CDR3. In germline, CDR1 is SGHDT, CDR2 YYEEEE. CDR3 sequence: CASSREDTEAFF. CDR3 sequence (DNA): TGTGCCAGCAGCCGCGAGGACACTGAAGCTTTCTTT.

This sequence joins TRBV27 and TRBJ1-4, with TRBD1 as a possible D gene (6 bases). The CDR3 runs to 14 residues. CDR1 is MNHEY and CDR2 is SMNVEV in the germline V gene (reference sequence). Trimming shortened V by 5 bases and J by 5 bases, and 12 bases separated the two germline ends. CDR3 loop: CASSRTVGNEKLFF. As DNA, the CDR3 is TGTGCCAGCAGTAGGACAGTTGGAAATGAAAAACTGTTTTTT. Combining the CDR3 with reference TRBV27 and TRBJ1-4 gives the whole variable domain EAQVTQNPRYLITVTGKKLTVTCSQNMNHEYMSWYRQDPGLGLRQIYYSMNVEVTDKGDVPEGYKVSRKEKRNFPLILESPSPNQTSLYFCASSRTVGNEKLFFGSGTQLSVL.

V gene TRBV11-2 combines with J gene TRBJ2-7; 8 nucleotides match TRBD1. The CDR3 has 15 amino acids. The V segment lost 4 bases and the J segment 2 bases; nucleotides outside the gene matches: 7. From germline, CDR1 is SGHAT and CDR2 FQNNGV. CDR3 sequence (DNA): TGTGCCAGCAGCTCCACCCAGGGGGCGACCTACGAGCAGTACTTC. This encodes CASSSTQGATYEQYF. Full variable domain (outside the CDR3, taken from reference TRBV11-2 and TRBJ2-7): EAGVAQSPRYKIIEKRQSVAFWCNPISGHATLYWYQQILGQGPKLLIQFQNNGVVDDSQLPKDRFSAERLKGVDSTLKIQPAKLEDSAVYLCASSSTQGATYEQYFGPGTRLTVT.

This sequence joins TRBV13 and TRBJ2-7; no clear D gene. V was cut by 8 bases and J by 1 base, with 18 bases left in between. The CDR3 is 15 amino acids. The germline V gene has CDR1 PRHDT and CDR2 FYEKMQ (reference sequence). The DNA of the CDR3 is TGTGCCAGCGCCCAGGTTGGCAGCTCGTCCTACGAGCAGTACTTC. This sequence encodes CASAQVGSSSYEQYF. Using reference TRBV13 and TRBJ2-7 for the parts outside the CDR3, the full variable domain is AAGVIQSPRHLIKEKRETATLKCYPIPRHDTVYWYQQGPGQDPQFLISFYEKMQSDKGSIPDRFSAQQFSDYHSELNMSSLELGDSALYFCASAQVGSSSYEQYFGPGTRLTVT.

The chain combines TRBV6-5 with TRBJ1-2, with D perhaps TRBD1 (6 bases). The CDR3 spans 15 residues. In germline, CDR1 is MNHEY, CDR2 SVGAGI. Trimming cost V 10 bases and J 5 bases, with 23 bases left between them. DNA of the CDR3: TGTGCCACGACTCCCACAGGGAAAGGCTTTTATGGCTACACCTTC. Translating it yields CATTPTGKGFYGYTF.

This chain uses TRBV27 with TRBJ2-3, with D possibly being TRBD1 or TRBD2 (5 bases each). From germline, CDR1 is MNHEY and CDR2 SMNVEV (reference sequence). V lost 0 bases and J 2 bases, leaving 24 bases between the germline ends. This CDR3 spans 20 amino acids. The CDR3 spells CASSLSRGYLLEKNTDTQYF. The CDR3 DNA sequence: TGTGCCAGCAGTTTATCCCGGGGCTACCTCCTCGAGAAGAACACAGATACGCAGTATTTT.